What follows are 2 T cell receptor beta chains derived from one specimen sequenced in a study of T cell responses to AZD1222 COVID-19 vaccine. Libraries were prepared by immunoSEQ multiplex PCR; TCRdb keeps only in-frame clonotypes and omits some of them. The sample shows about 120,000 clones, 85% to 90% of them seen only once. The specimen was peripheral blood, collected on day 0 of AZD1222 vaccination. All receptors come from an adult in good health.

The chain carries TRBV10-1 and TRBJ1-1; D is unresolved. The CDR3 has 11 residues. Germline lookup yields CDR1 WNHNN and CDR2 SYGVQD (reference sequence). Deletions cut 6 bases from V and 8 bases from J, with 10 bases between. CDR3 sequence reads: CASSALGEAFF. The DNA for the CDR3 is TGCGCCAGCAGCGCCTTGGGCGAAGCTTTCTTT.

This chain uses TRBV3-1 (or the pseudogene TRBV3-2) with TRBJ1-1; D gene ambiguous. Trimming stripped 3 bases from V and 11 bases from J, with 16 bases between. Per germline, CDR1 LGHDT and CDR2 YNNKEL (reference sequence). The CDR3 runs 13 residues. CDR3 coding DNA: TGTGCCAGCAGCCAGCTAGGAGGCGTGGGCGCTTTCTTT. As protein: CASSQLGGVGAFF.